The table lists the clone carrying this T cell receptor (beta chain) with a few counts. The authors plated around 200,000 CFSE-labeled responder cells with around 200,000 irradiated, violet-dye-labeled stimulator cells. The germline gives CDR1 MNHNS, CDR2 SASEGT. The ends were cut back, 5 bases at V and 6 bases at J, with 14 bases in the middle. This CDR3 spans 14 amino acids. The data were obtained in a study of graft-versus-host responses after intestinal transplantation. Sequencing was performed with immunoSEQ multiplex PCR; in TCRdb, only in-frame clones are kept and a portion is missing. The sample carries several thousand clones, under 35% recorded once. Findings and caveats of the study: Researchers found peak circulating GvH clone levels linked to early post-transplant HvG declines.

The chain joins TRBV6-1 to TRBJ2-1, with D possibly TRBD2 on 6 matching bases. Sequences were derived from alloreactive CD8+ T cells from a mixed lymphocyte reaction culture, sampled before transplantation. The subset was: CFSE-low proliferating T cells sorted from roughly six-day pre-transplant mixed lymphocyte reaction (GvH or HvG direction). The receptor's source is a human patient who was an organ donor for intestinal transplantation. In DNA form, the CDR3 reads TGTGCCAGCAGTCCATACGCGGGGTTCAATGAGCAGTTCTTC. It codes for CASSPYAGFNEQFF.